The 16 T cell receptor beta chains reported below all come from one sample, sequenced in a study of CD8 T cells in Susac syndrome. When the RNA was reverse transcribed, random hexamers were used with an input of about 0.5 to 1 ug. From the immunoSEQ multiplex PCR reads, TCRdb called clonotypes with MiXCR, one entry per CDR3 protein. The sample has roughly 76,000 distinct CDR3 sequences, approximately 95% seen once. Sequenced sample: CD8+ T cells from PBMCs. These TCRs come from a human donor with Susac syndrome.

The rearrangement joins TRBV12-3 or TRBV12-4 to TRBJ1-6, with unresolved D. Trimming took off 4 bases at V and 1 base at J, with 5 bases between the two ends. The CDR3 extends over 14 amino acids. CDR3 region: CASSWQSYNSPLHF. The CDR3 DNA follows: TGTGCCAGCAGTTGGCAATCCTATAATTCACCCCTCCACTTT.

This sequence joins TRBV11-1 and TRBJ2-5, with 9 positions matching TRBD1. The CDR3 runs 21 residues. J was trimmed by 0 bases and V by 1 base; bases with no gene match: 18. The germline V gene has CDR1 SGHAT and CDR2 FQDESV (reference sequence). CDR3 protein: CASSLVQDKFLRDRDQETQYF. CDR3 DNA: TGTGCCAGCAGCTTAGTTCAGGACAAATTCCTGCGGGACAGGGACCAAGAGACCCAGTACTTC. The whole variable domain, filled in from reference TRBV11-1 and TRBJ2-5, reads EAEVAQSPRYKITEKSQAVAFWCDPISGHATLYWYRQILGQGPELLVQFQDESVVDDSQLPKDRFSAERLKGVDSTLKIQPAELGDSAMYLCASSLVQDKFLRDRDQETQYFGPGTRLLVL.

CDR3 bases: TGTGCCAGCAGTACTAGCGGGAGAGGAGAGCAGTACTTC. This translates into CASSTSGRGEQYF. The gene calls are TRBV27 and TRBJ2-7; 11 nucleotides line up with TRBD2. The germline V gene has CDR1 MNHEY and CDR2 SMNVEV (reference sequence). CDR3 length equals 13 residues. The ends lost 5 bases at V and 7 bases at J; junction bases unmatched: 4.

V usage is TRBV7-8 and J usage is TRBJ2-1, with D tentatively TRBD2 (5 bases). The CDR3 is 14 amino acids. Germline loops: CDR1 SGHVS, CDR2 FQNEAQ. Between the trimmed V and J ends, which lost 5 bases and 0 bases, there was a span of 8 bases. The CDR3 region is CASSTRGSYNEQFF. The DNA of the CDR3 is TGTGCCAGCAGCACCCGGGGCTCCTACAATGAGCAGTTCTTC. Full variable domain (remainder filled in from reference TRBV7-8 and TRBJ2-1): GAGVSQSPRYKVAKRGQDVALRCDPISGHVSLFWYQQALGQGPEFLTYFQNEAQLDKSGLPSDRFFAERPEGSVSTLKIQRTQQEDSAVYLCASSTRGSYNEQFFGPGTRLTVL.

The rearrangement joins TRBV12-3 or TRBV12-4 to TRBJ1-2; TRBD1 matches at 7 bases. This CDR3 is 13 amino acids long. V was pared by 5 bases and J by 8 bases, with 8 bases of the junction left unmatched. CDR3 sequence reads: CASSSRDRAGYTF. In DNA form, the CDR3 reads TGTGCCAGCAGTAGCCGAGACAGGGCCGGCTACACCTTC.

The rearrangement joins TRBV30 to TRBJ2-5; possibly TRBD2 for D (7 bases). The CDR3 has 15 amino acids. CDR1 is GTSNPN and CDR2 is SVGIG in the germline V gene (reference sequence). Trimming stripped 3 bases from V and 4 bases from J, with 18 bases between. The CDR3 DNA is TGTGCCTGGAGGACGGGAATGGGGGGGCGAGAGACCCAGTACTTC. Protein sequence: CAWRTGMGGRETQYF.

The chain has TRBV25-1 and TRBJ2-1; possibly TRBD1 for D (6 bases). CDR3 size: 11 residues. Trimming took off 6 bases at V and 9 bases at J, with 9 bases between the two ends. CDR1 is MGHDK, CDR2 SYGVNS, per germline. CDR3 in amino acids: CASSLGAEQFF. The DNA for the CDR3 is TGTGCCAGCAGCTTGGGGGCTGAGCAGTTCTTC.

CDR3 in DNA: TGCGCCAGCAGCTTAACCAACAGTTATAGCAATCAGCCCCAGCATTTT. Protein: CASSLTNSYSNQPQHF. The V call is TRBV5-1, the J call TRBJ1-5; D gene uncertain. The CDR3 spans 16 residues. The V gene lost 2 bases and the J gene lost 0 bases, with 12 bases spanning the gap. Germline-derived CDR1 and CDR2 are SGHRS and YFSETQ.

The chain uses TRBV7-9 and TRBJ2-5; maybe TRBD2 (6 bases). Trimming shortened V by 5 bases and J by 2 bases, and 9 bases separated the two germline ends. The V gene's germline CDR1 is SEHNR and CDR2 FQNEAQ (reference sequence). This CDR3 region has 13 residues. CDR3 in DNA: TGTGCCAGCAGCCGGGCGGGGCAAGAGACCCAGTACTTC. It translates to CASSRAGQETQYF.

The chain links TRBV20-1 to TRBJ2-7; D call uncertain. Germline V gene lookup returns CDR1 DFQATT and CDR2 SNEGSKA (reference sequence). This CDR3 is 13 amino acids long. V lost 3 bases, J lost 0 bases, and 9 bases lay in between. The CDR3 DNA follows: TGCAGTGCTAGCGTCAGGAGCTCCTACGAGCAGTACTTC. This sequence encodes CSASVRSSYEQYF.

V is TRBV9 and J is TRBJ2-1; D ambiguous. V lost 0 bases to trimming and J lost 0 bases, with 10 bases between them. The CDR3 is made up of 16 amino acids. Per the germline V gene, CDR1 is SGDLS and CDR2 is YYNGEE. CDR3 nucleotides: TGTGCCAGCAGCGTAGATATGCACAACTCCTACAATGAGCAGTTCTTC. It specifies CASSVDMHNSYNEQFF. The whole variable domain, remainder taken from reference TRBV9 and TRBJ2-1, is DSGVTQTPKHLITATGQRVTLRCSPRSGDLSVYWYQQSLDQGLQFLIQYYNGEERAKGNILERFSAQQFPDLHSELNLSSLELGDSALYFCASSVDMHNSYNEQFFGPGTRLTVL.

The sample holds a few counts of this clonotype. V gene TRBV4-3 combines with J gene TRBJ2-7, with 7 bases identical to TRBD1. Germline lookup yields CDR1 LGHNA and CDR2 YSLEER. J was trimmed by 3 bases and V by 3 bases; bases with no gene match: 2. The CDR3 sequence is 13 residues long. The CDR3 DNA reads as TGCGCCAGCAGCCACCACAGGGGCTACGAGCAGTACTTC. Translated: CASSHHRGYEQYF.

The V gene is TRBV5-6, the J gene TRBJ2-1; 9 bases align to TRBD1. The CDR3 extends over 14 amino acids. V shed 6 bases and J 7 bases; nucleotides not matched to a gene: 8. Per the germline V gene, CDR1 is SGHDT and CDR2 is YYEEEE. The CDR3 region is CASIQPGQGNEQFF. CDR3 nucleotide sequence: TGTGCCAGCATCCAACCGGGACAGGGTAATGAGCAGTTCTTC.

The genes are TRBV4-1 and TRBJ1-1; D may be TRBD1 (6 bases). The CDR3 spans 13 residues. Germline values: CDR1 MGHRA, CDR2 YSYEKL. V lost 1 base to trimming and J lost 7 bases, with 10 bases between them. The CDR3 DNA follows: TGCGCCAGCAGCCAAGCGGGGGGCGGTGAAGCTTTCTTT. Its translation is CASSQAGGGEAFF.

This clonotype was detected only a few times. This rearrangement joins TRBV29-1 to TRBJ2-7; D is uncertain. The CDR3 is 13 amino acids. CDR1 SQVTM and CDR2 ANQGSEA come from the germline V gene. V lost 4 bases, J lost 0 bases, and 10 bases lay in between. The CDR3 region is CSVVEHSSYEQYF. For the CDR3, the DNA is TGCAGCGTTGTGGAGCATAGCTCCTACGAGCAGTACTTC.

This chain uses TRBV12-3 or TRBV12-4 with TRBJ2-5, with 8 bases matching TRBD2. The trim removed 6 bases at V and 5 bases at J, leaving 8 bases unmatched. The CDR3 has 14 residues. This CDR3 reads CASRFGGGRETQYF. The DNA of the CDR3 is TGTGCCAGCAGGTTCGGGGGGGGGCGGGAGACCCAGTACTTC.